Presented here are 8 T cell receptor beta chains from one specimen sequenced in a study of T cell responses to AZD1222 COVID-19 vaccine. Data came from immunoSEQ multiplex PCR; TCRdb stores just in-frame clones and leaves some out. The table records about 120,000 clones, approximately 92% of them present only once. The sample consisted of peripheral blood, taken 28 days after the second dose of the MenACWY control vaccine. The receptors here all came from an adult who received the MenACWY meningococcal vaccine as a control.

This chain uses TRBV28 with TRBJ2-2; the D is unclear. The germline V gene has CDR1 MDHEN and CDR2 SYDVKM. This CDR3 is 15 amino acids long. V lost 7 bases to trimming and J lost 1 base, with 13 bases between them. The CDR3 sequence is CASNQPPRNTGELFF. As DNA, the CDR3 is TGTGCCAGCAATCAACCGCCCCGGAACACCGGGGAGCTGTTTTTT.

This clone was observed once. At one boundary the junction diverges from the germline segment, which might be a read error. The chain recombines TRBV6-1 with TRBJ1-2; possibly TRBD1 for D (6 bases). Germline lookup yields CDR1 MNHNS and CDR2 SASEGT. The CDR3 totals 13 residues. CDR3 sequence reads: CASSERLGHTFIF. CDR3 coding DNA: TGTGCCAGCAGTGAACGCCTGGGACACACCTTCATCTTC.

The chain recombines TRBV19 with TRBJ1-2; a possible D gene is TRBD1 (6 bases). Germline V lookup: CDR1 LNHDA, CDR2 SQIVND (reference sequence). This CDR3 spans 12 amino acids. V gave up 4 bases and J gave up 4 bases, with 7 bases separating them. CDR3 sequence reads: CASSTTGYGYTF. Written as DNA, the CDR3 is TGTGCCAGTAGTACGACAGGCTATGGCTACACCTTC.

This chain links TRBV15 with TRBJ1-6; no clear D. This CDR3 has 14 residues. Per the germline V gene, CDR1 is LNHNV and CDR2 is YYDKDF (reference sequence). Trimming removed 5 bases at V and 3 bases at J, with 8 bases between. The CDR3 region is CATSQVNYNSPLHF. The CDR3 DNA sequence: TGTGCCACCAGCCAGGTCAACTATAATTCACCCCTCCACTTT.

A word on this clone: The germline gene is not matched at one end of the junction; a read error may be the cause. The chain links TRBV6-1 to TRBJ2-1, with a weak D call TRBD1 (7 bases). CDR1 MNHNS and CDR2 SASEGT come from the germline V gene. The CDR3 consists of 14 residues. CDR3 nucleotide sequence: TGTGCCAGCAGTGAAGATGGTCCGCGGGACAGATCCCTCTTC. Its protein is CASSEDGPRDRSLF.

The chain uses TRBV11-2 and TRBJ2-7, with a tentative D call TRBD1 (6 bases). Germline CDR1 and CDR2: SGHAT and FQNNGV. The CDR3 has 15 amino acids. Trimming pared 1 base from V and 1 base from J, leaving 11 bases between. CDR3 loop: CASSLGAGTSYEQYF. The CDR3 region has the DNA TGTGCCAGCAGCTTAGGGGCCGGGACATCCTACGAGCAGTACTTC.

The CDR3 here is CASSEQVGGYTF. For the CDR3, the DNA is TGTGCCAGCAGTGAACAGGTCGGTGGCTACACCTTC. V and J are TRBV6-1 and TRBJ1-2; unclear D gene. Trimming cost V 2 bases and J 7 bases, with 8 bases left between them. Germline assignment: CDR1 MNHNS and CDR2 SASEGT. The CDR3 length is 12 residues.

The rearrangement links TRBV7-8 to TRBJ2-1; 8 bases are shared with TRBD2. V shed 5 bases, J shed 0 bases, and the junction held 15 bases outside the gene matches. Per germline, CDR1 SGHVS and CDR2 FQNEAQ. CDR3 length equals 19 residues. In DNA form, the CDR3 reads TGTGCCAGCAGCCCTCAAGCGGTAGCGGGAAGGAGCTCCTACAATGAGCAGTTCTTC. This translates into CASSPQAVAGRSSYNEQFF. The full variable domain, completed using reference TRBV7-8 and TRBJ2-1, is GAGVSQSPRYKVAKRGQDVALRCDPISGHVSLFWYQQALGQGPEFLTYFQNEAQLDKSGLPSDRFFAERPEGSVSTLKIQRTQQEDSAVYLCASSPQAVAGRSSYNEQFFGPGTRLTVL.